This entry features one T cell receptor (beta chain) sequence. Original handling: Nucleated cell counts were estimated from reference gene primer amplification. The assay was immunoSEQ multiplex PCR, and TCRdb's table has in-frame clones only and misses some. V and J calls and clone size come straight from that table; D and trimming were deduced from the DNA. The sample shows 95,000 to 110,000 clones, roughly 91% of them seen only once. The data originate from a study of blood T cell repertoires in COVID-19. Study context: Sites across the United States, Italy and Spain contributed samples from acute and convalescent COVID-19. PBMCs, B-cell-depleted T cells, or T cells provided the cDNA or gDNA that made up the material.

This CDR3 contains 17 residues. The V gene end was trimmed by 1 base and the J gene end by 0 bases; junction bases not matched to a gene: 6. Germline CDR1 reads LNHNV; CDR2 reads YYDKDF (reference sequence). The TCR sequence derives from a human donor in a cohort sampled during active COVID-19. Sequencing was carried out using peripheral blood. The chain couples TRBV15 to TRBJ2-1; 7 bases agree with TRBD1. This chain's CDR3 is CATSRAGQVSSYNEQFF. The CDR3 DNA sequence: TGTGCCACCAGCAGAGCCGGACAGGTGAGCTCCTACAATGAGCAGTTCTTC.